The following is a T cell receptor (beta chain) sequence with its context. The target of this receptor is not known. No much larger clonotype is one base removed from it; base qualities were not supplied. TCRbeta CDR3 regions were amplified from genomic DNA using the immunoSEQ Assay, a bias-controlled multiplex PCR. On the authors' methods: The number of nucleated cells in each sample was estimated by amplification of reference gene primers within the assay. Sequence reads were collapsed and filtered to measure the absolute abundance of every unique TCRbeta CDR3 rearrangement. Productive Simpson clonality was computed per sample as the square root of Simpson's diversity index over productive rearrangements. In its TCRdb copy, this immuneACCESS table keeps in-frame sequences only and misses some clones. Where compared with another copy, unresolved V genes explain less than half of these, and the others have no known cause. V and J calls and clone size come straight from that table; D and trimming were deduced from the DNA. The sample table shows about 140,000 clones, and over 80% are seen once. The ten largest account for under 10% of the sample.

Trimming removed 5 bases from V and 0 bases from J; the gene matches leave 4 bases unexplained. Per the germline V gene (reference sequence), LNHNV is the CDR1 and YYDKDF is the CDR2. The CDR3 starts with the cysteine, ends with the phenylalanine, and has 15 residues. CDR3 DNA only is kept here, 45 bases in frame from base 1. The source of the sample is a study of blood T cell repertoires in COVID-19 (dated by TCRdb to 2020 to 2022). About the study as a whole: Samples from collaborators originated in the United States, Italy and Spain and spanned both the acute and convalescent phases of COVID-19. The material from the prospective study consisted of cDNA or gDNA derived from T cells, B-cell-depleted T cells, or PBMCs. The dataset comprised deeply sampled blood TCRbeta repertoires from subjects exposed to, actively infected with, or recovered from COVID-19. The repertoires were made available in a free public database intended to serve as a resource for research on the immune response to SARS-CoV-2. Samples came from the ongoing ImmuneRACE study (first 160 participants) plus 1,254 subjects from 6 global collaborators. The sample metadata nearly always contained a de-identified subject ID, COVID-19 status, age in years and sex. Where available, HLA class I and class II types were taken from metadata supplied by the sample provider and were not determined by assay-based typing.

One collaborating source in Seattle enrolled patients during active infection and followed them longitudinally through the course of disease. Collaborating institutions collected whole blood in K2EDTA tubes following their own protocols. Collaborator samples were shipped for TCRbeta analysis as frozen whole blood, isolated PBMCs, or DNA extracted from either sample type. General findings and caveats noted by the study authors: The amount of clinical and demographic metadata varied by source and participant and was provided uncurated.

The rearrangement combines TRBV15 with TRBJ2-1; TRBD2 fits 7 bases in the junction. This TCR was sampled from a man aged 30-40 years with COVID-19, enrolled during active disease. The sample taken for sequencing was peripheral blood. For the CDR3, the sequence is CATSFGLDSYNEQFF. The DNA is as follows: TGTGCCACCAGCTTCGGACTAGACTCCTACAATGAGCAGTTCTTC.